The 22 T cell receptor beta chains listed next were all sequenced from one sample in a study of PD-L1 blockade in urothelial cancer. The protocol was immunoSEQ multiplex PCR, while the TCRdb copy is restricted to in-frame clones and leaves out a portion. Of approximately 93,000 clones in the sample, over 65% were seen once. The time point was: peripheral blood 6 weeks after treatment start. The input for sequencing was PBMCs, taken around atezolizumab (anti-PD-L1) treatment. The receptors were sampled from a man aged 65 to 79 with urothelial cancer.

The CDR3 DNA is TGTGCCAGCAGCGCCACAGGGGAGAAAGCTTTCTTT. Translation: CASSATGEKAFF. The V and J genes are TRBV28 and TRBJ1-1; 7 bases line up with TRBD1. Per germline, CDR1 MDHEN and CDR2 SYDVKM. CDR3 length equals 12 residues. The J segment lost 9 bases and the V segment lost 6 bases, leaving 7 bases of the junction unmatched.

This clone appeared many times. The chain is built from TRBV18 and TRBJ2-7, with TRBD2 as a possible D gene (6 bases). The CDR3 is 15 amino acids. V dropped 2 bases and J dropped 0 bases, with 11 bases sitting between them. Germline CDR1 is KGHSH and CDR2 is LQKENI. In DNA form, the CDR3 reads TGTGCCAGCTCACCAACGGGACTTCCCTCCTACGAGCAGTACTTC. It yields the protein CASSPTGLPSYEQYF.

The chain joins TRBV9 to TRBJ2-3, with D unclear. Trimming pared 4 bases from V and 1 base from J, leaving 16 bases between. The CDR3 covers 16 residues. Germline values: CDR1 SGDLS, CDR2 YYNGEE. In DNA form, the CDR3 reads TGTGCCAGCAGCCTTACAGCCCCTCTGGGCACAGATACGCAGTATTTT. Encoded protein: CASSLTAPLGTDTQYF.

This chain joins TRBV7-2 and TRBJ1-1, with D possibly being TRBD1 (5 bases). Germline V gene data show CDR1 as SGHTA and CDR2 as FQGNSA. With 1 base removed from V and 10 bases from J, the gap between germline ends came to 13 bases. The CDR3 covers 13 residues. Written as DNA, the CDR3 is TGTGCCAGCAGCTTAGTGGGGGACTCTACAGCTTTCTTT. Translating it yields CASSLVGDSTAFF.

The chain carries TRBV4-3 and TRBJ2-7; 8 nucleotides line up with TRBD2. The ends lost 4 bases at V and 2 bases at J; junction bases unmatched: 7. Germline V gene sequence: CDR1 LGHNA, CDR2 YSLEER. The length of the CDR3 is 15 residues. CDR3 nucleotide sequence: TGCGCCAGCAGCCCGGGAGGGCAGGGTCCCTACGAGCAGTACTTC. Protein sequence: CASSPGGQGPYEQYF.

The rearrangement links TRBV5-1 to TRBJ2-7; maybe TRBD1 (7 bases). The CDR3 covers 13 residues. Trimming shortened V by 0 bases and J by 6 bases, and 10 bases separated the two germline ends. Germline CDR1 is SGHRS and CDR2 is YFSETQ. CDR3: CASSLGQGGEQYF. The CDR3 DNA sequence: TGCGCCAGCAGCTTGGGACAGGGAGGCGAGCAGTACTTC.

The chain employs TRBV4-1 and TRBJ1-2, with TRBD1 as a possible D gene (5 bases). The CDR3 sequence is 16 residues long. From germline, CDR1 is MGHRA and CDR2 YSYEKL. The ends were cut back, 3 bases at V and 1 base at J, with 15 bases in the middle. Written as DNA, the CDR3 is TGCGCCAGCAGCCAGACTGGCTCGGGGGTTAACTATGGCTACACCTTC. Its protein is CASSQTGSGVNYGYTF.

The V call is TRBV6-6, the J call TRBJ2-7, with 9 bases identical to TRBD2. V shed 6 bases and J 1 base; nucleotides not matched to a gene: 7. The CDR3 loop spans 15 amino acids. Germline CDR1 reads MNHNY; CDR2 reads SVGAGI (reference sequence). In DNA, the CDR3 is TGTGCCAGCAGCCTTCTAGCGGGAAATTCCTACGAGCAGTACTTC. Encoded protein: CASSLLAGNSYEQYF.

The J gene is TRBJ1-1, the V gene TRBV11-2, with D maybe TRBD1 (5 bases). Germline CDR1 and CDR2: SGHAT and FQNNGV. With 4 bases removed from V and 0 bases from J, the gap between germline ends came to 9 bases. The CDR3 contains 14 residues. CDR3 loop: CASSWGLVNTEAFF. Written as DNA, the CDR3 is TGTGCCAGCAGCTGGGGACTGGTGAACACTGAAGCTTTCTTT.

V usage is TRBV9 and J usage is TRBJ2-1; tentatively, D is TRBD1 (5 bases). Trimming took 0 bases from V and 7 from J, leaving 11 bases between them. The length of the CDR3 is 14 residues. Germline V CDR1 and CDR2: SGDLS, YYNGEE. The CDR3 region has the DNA TGTGCCAGCAGCGTAGCCCAGGGCCAAAATGAGCAGTTCTTC. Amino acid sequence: CASSVAQGQNEQFF.

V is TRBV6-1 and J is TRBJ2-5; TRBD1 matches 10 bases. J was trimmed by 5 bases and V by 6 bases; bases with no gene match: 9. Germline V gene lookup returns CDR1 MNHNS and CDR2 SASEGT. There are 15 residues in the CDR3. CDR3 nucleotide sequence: TGTGCCAGCAGAGGGACAGGGGCGCGATTGGAGACCCAGTACTTC. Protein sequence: CASRGTGARLETQYF.

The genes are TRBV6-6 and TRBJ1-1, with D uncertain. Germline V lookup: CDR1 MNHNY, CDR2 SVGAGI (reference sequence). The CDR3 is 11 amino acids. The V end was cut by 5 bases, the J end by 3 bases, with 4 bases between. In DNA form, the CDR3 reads TGTGCCAGCAGTCAATACACTGAAGCTTTCTTT. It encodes CASSQYTEAFF.

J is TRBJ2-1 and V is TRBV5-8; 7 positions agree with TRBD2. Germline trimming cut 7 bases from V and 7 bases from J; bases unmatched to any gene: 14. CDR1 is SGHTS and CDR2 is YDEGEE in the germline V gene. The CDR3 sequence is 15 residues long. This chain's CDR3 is CASLSRGSGGNEQFF. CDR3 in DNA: TGTGCCAGCCTCTCCCGGGGCTCCGGGGGGAATGAGCAGTTCTTC.

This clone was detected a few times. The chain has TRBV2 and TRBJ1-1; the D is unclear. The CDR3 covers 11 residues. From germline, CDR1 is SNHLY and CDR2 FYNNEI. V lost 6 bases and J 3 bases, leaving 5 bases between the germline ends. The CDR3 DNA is TGTGCCAGCAGCGTCGACACTGAAGCTTTCTTT. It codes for CASSVDTEAFF.

The DNA for the CDR3 is TGTGCCAGCAGCATGGACAGTACAGAAGCTTTCTTT. Translated, it gives CASSMDSTEAFF. The J gene is TRBJ1-1, the V gene TRBV5-4, with a possible D match to TRBD1 (6 bases). Germline CDR1 SGHNT, CDR2 YYREEE (reference sequence). V was shortened by 4 bases and J by 8 bases, with 12 bases between the two germline ends. This CDR3 has 12 amino acids.

CDR3 region: CASGQGTQETQYF. CDR3 nucleotides: TGTGCCAGTGGACAGGGGACCCAAGAGACCCAGTACTTC. The J gene is TRBJ2-5, the V gene TRBV9, with 9 positions matching TRBD1. Trimming at V came to 8 bases and at J to 1 base, leaving 3 bases not matched to a gene. This CDR3 comprises 13 residues. The V gene's germline CDR1 is SGDLS and CDR2 YYNGEE.

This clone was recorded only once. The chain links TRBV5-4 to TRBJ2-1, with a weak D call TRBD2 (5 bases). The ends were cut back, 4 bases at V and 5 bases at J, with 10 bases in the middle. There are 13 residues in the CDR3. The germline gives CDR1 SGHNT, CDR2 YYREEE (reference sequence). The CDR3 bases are TGTGCCAGCAGCGTTAGCGCCAACAATGAGCAGTTCTTC. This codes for CASSVSANNEQFF. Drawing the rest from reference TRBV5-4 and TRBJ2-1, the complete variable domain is ETGVTQSPTHLIKTRGQQVTLRCSSQSGHNTVSWYQQALGQGPQFIFQYYREEENGRGNFPPRFSGLQFPNYSSELNVNALELDDSALYLCASSVSANNEQFFGPGTRLTVL.

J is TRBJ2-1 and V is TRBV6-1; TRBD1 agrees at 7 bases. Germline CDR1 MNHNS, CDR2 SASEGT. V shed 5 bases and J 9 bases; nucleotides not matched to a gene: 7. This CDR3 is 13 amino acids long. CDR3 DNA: TGTGCCAGCAGTCGGGGACAGTATGTTGAGCAGTTCTTC. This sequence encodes CASSRGQYVEQFF.

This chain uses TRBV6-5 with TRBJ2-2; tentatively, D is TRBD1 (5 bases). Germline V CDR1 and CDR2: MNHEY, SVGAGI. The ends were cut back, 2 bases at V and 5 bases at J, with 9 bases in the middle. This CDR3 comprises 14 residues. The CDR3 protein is CASSYAGRTGELFF. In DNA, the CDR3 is TGTGCCAGCAGTTACGCAGGGCGAACCGGGGAGCTGTTTTTT.

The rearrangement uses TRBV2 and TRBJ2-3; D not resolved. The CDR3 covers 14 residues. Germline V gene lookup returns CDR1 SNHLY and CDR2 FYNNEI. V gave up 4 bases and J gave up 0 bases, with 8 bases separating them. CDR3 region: CASSVDFSTDTQYF. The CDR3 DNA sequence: TGTGCCAGCAGTGTTGACTTTAGCACAGATACGCAGTATTTT.

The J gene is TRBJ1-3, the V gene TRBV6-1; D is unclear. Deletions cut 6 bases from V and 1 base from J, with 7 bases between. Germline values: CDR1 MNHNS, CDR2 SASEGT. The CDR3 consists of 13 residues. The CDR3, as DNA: TGTGCCAGCAGCGAGGTATCTGGAAACACCATATATTTT. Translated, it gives CASSEVSGNTIYF.

CDR3 residues: CASSSGGTGGRGYTF. The CDR3 nucleotides are TGCGCCAGCAGCTCGGGCGGGACAGGGGGCCGGGGCTACACCTTC. V usage is TRBV5-1 and J usage is TRBJ1-2; 12 bases line up with TRBD1. After removal of 3 bases from V and 8 bases from J, the junction contained 8 bases not matched to a gene. Germline CDR1 and CDR2: SGHRS and YFSETQ. This CDR3 comprises 15 residues.